These T cell receptor beta chains were read from a single sample in a study of cytomegalovirus exposure and HLA in healthy donors. The method was immunoSEQ multiplex PCR; TCRdb's version includes in-frame clones alone and lacks a portion of them. In the table there are approximately 160,000 clones, approximately 96% of which are singletons. Sequencing was carried out using PBMCs. All receptors derive from a woman younger than 30 in good health and CMV-seronegative. CDR3s include the opening cysteine and the closing phenylalanine or tryptophan. A D gene is named only where the DNA matches it firmly. Clone size is not always given. Where it is, it says once, few, many or a class for expanded clones.

TRBJ2-7,.,.,TRBV29-1,TGCAGCGTTGAAACAACAGGGATTTCCTACGAGCAGTACTTC,CSVETTGISYEQYF
TRBJ2-5,TRBD2,.,TRBV4-1,TGCGCCAGCAGCCAAGAGGATCCAGCGGGGGGCGATTGGGAGACCCAGTACTTC,CASSQEDPAGGDWETQYF
TRBJ1-2,.,.,TRBV10-3,TGTGCCATCAGTGAAGCGATTACGGTTGGCTACACCTTC,CAISEAITVGYTF
TRBJ2-3,.,.,TRBV6-5,TGTGCCAGCAGTTTCCAGGGGCCCACAGATACGCAGTATTTT,CASSFQGPTDTQYF
TRBJ1-5,TRBD1,.,TRBV7-6,TGTGCCAGCAGCTTAGGACAGGGGGGTCAGCCCCAGCATTTT,CASSLGQGGQPQHF
TRBJ2-1,.,.,TRBV7-6,TGTGCCAGCAGCTTAGGAAACTTACAGGTCGATGAGCAGTTCTTC,CASSLGNLQVDEQFF
TRBJ1-4,TRBD1,.,TRBV27,TGTGCCAGCAGTCCAAGAAAAAGGACAGGTTTTGAAACTAATGAAAAACTGTTTTTT,CASSPRKRTGFETNEKLFF
TRBJ2-3,TRBD1,.,TRBV5-6,TGTGCCAGCAGCTGGGGGACAGGCTCGGGCACAGATACGCAGTATTTT,CASSWGTGSGTDTQYF
TRBJ2-4,TRBD2,.,TRBV4-1,TGCGCCAGCAGCCAAGAACGCGGGGGGGCCGGTAACATTCAGTACTTC,CASSQERGGAGNIQYF
TRBJ1-6,.,.,TRBV6-1,TGTGCCAGCAGTTGGACTGTTTCACCCCTCCACTTT,CASSWTVSPLHF
TRBJ2-1,.,.,TRBV27,TGTGCCAGCAGCGTTCCTGGCAACAATGAGCAGTTCTTC,CASSVPGNNEQFF
TRBJ1-1,.,.,TRBV13,TGTGCCAGCAGCGAAACTAGTGCTGAAGCTTTCTTT,CASSETSAEAFF
TRBJ2-1,.,.,TRBV9,TGTGCCAGCAGCCCCCGGTGGGCGAGAAACAATGAGCAGTTCTTC,CASSPRWARNNEQFF
TRBJ2-1,TRBD2,.,TRBV27,TGTGCCATCCGACTAGCTTCCGAGCAGTTCTTC,CAIRLASEQFF
TRBJ1-2,TRBD1,.,TRBV5-1,TGCGCCAGCAGGGAGACAGGGGCCTATGGCTACACCTTC,CASRETGAYGYTF
TRBJ1-1,TRBD1,.,TRBV7-2,TGTGCCAGCTTCGGACAGGGGGCGGAGAACACTGAAGCTTTCTTT,CASFGQGAENTEAFF
TRBJ2-1,.,.,TRBV29-1,TGCAGCGTTGACCAATCGAGCTCCTACAATGAGCAGTTCTTC,CSVDQSSSYNEQFF
TRBJ1-1,.,.,TRBV4-3,TGCGCCAGCAGCCAAGCACTAGGGAGTATGAACACTGAAGCTTTCTTT,CASSQALGSMNTEAFF
TRBJ1-1,.,.,TRBV19,TGTGCCAGTAGTATAGCCACGAGTGGGAACACTGAAGCTTTCTTT,CASSIATSGNTEAFF
TRBJ1-2,.,few,TRBV18,TGTGCCAGCTCACCACCTTTCGGGGGGGGCTACACCTTC,CASSPPFGGGYTF
TRBJ2-2,TRBD2,.,TRBV7-7,TGTGCTAGCAGCCCTAGGACTAGCGGGGGCCCTGGTACCGGGGAGCTGTTTTTT,CASSPRTSGGPGTGELFF
TRBJ1-2,.,.,TRBV11-2,TGTGCCAGCAGCTTAGATCCGACAGCTAACTATGGCTACACCTTC,CASSLDPTANYGYTF
TRBJ1-1,TRBD1,.,TRBV6-1,TGTGCCAGCAGTGGGACAGGCATGAACACTGAAGCTTTCTTT,CASSGTGMNTEAFF
TRBJ2-1,TRBD1,.,TRBV9,TGTGCCAGCAGCGTAGCCCCCCAGGGACAGGGGGTTCACAATGAGCAGTTCTTC,CASSVAPQGQGVHNEQFF
TRBJ2-7,.,.,TRBV4-2,TGTGCCAGCAGCCAAGGGACAGTCTCCTACGAGCAGTACTTC,CASSQGTVSYEQYF
TRBJ1-2,TRBD1,.,TRBV4-1,TGCGCCAGCAGCCAAGTAGACAGGGACTATGGCTACACCTTC,CASSQVDRDYGYTF
TRBJ2-7,.,.,TRBV11-2,TGTGCCAGCAGCCCCCCCGGACGGGGTAGGTACGAGCAGTACTTC,CASSPPGRGRYEQYF
TRBJ1-4,TRBD1,once,TRBV6-6,TGTGCCAGCACCCTACAGGGGGCGTGGGAAAAACTGTTTTTT,CASTLQGAWEKLFF
TRBJ1-1,.,once,TRBV27,TGTGCCAGCAGTATCCAGGTGGGCACTGAAGCTTTCTTT,CASSIQVGTEAFF
TRBJ2-5,TRBD2,.,TRBV5-1,TGCGCCAGCAGCTCTAGCGGGGGGGCCTTTCCCCAGTACTTC,CASSSSGGAFPQYF
TRBJ2-1,.,.,TRBV27,TGTGCCAGCAGTCAGACTAGTTCACGTTACAATGAGCAGTTCTTC,CASSQTSSRYNEQFF
TRBJ1-3,.,.,TRBV4-1,TGCGCCAGCAGCCAAGGTCTGACAGCTGGAAACACCATATATTTT,CASSQGLTAGNTIYF
TRBJ2-2,.,few,TRBV7-9,TGTGCCAGCAGCTTGTCCAGGGACACCGGGGAGCTGTTTTTT,CASSLSRDTGELFF
TRBJ1-1,.,.,TRBV5-1,TGCGCCAGCAGCTCGGGGTCAAGCGACACTGAAGCTTTCTTT,CASSSGSSDTEAFF
TRBJ1-5,TRBD1,.,TRBV27,TGTGCCAGCCGGGACAGAGACATGAGCAATCAGCCCCAGCATTTT,CASRDRDMSNQPQHF
TRBJ1-4,.,.,TRBV6-6,TGTGCCAGCATTCCGACAGGCCGAGAAAATGAAAAACTGTTTTTT,CASIPTGRENEKLFF
TRBJ2-5,.,.,TRBV5-1,TGCGCCAGCAGCAGGGGGGGGACACGGGAGACCCAGTACTTC,CASSRGGTRETQYF
TRBJ1-1,TRBD1,once,TRBV5-1,TGCGCCAGCAGCTCGATGGACAGGGCAGGCACTGAAGCTTTCTTT,CASSSMDRAGTEAFF
TRBJ2-3,TRBD2,.,TRBV6-5,TGTGCCAGCAGTCAACAGCGGGGACGGGGAGATACGCAGTATTTT,CASSQQRGRGDTQYF
TRBJ2-7,.,.,TRBV19,TGTGCCAGTAGTATGGACAGAAAGCTCGAGCAGTACTTC,CASSMDRKLEQYF
TRBJ2-3,.,.,TRBV9,TGTGCCAGCGCCGCTATTAGCACAGATACGCAGTATTTT,CASAAISTDTQYF
TRBJ2-7,.,.,TRBV7-6,TGTGCCAGCAGCTCCCAAGGAGGGTTCTCCTACGAGCAGTACTTC,CASSSQGGFSYEQYF
TRBJ1-2,TRBD1,.,TRBV18,TGTGCCAGCTCACCAGTTTTGGGGACAGTTAACTATGGCTACACCTTC,CASSPVLGTVNYGYTF